These 28 T cell receptor beta chains were all obtained from the same sample, sequenced in a study of cytotoxic CD8 clonotypes in ibrutinib-treated CLL. The method was immunoSEQ multiplex PCR; TCRdb's version includes in-frame clones alone and lacks a portion of them. The sample yields some 93,000 clones, roughly 80% seen once. This specimen was PBMCs, taken after 12 months of ibrutinib treatment. The receptors derive from a human donor with chronic lymphocytic leukemia.

V is TRBV21-1 and J is TRBJ2-3. TRBV21-1 is classified as a pseudogene. This CDR3 contains 16 residues. CDR3 DNA: TGTGCCAGTCCGAAGGTGCAGCGAGGGGGCACAGATACGCAGTATTTT. Its protein product is CASPKVQRGGTDTQYF.

On this clone: The same CDR3 also results from other DNA sequences found in this sample. The chain couples TRBV30 to TRBJ1-5; 8 bases match TRBD1. This CDR3 has 13 amino acids. V lost 5 bases to trimming and J lost 4 bases; unmatched junction nucleotides: 4. CDR1 and CDR2 from the germline V gene are GTSNPN and SVGIG (reference sequence). CDR3 DNA: TGTGCCTGGGGGACAGGTAGTAATCAGCCCCAGCATTTT. It encodes CAWGTGSNQPQHF.

This chain uses TRBV4-3 with TRBJ1-5, with a tentative D call TRBD1 (5 bases). The V gene lost 0 bases and the J gene lost 6 bases, with 18 bases spanning the gap. The CDR3 is 17 residues long. CDR1 is LGHNA and CDR2 is YSLEER in the germline V gene. The CDR3 bases are TGCGCCAGCAGCCAAGATTGGGGACTCGGTTCAGGTCAGCCCCAGCATTTT. This gives the protein CASSQDWGLGSGQPQHF.

As DNA, the CDR3 is TGTGCCAGCAGCTGGACAGACGCACTCTATGGCTACACCTTC. Amino acid sequence: CASSWTDALYGYTF. The rearrangement uses TRBV7-8 and TRBJ1-2; tentatively, D is TRBD1 (6 bases). The CDR3 consists of 14 residues. Trimming removed 4 bases from V and 4 bases from J, with 13 bases in between. CDR1 is SGHVS and CDR2 is FQNEAQ in the germline V gene.

The rearrangement uses TRBV30 and TRBJ2-7; D remains ambiguous. The germline gives CDR1 GTSNPN, CDR2 SVGIG (reference sequence). V was trimmed by 0 bases and J by 6 bases, leaving 9 bases between them. CDR3 length: 12 residues. CDR3 nucleotides: TGTGCCTGGAGTGTAATCAAGGCCGAGCAGTACTTC. Amino acid sequence: CAWSVIKAEQYF.

A single count supports this clone. The V call is TRBV5-6, the J call TRBJ2-6; TRBD1 matches at 11 bases. Per germline, CDR1 SGHDT and CDR2 YYEEEE. The length of the CDR3 is 17 residues. V was clipped by 3 bases and J by 1 base; unmatched bases: 3. For the CDR3, the DNA is TGTGCCAGCAGCTGGGGACAGGGGGGTTCTGGGGCCAACGTCCTGACTTTC. Amino acid sequence: CASSWGQGGSGANVLTF.

V gene TRBV18 combines with J gene TRBJ1-1, with 8 bases lining up with TRBD1. The trim removed 3 bases at V and 1 base at J, leaving 7 bases unmatched. Germline CDR1 reads KGHSH; CDR2 reads LQKENI. The CDR3 runs to 16 residues. CDR3: CASSPRQGARNTEAFF. CDR3 nucleotides: TGTGCCAGCTCACCCCGGCAGGGGGCGCGGAACACTGAAGCTTTCTTT.

In this sample, this clone turned up once. The chain has TRBV19 and TRBJ1-5, with D possibly matching TRBD1 (5 bases). The CDR3 contains 14 residues. Germline CDR1 is LNHDA and CDR2 is SQIVND (reference sequence). The V gene lost 4 bases and the J gene lost 11 bases, with 18 bases spanning the gap. The DNA of the CDR3 is TGTGCCAGTAGTACCTCCGGGACCCGCCGGGCCCAGCATTTT. This sequence encodes CASSTSGTRRAQHF.

The chain uses TRBV5-5 and TRBJ2-5, with D possibly TRBD1 on 6 matching bases. This CDR3 is built from 15 residues. With 3 bases removed from V and 3 bases from J, the gap between germline ends came to 15 bases. The germline V gene has CDR1 SGHKS and CDR2 YYEKEE (reference sequence). The CDR3 DNA is TGTGCCAGCAGCTACCTACAGGGCAAAAAAGAGACCCAGTACTTC. This codes for CASSYLQGKKETQYF.

The rearrangement joins TRBV4-2 to TRBJ2-3; 9 bases fit TRBD2. Germline assignment: CDR1 LGHNA and CDR2 YNFKEQ. With V trimmed by 4 bases and J by 2 bases, 7 bases remained unmatched. The CDR3 length is 16 residues. The CDR3 reads CASSLLSGGITDTQYF. DNA of the CDR3: TGTGCCAGCAGCCTCCTTAGCGGGGGCATCACAGATACGCAGTATTTT.

CDR3 DNA sequence: TGCAGTGCTAGTCCTCGCACTGAAGCTTTCTTT. Protein sequence: CSASPRTEAFF. V and J are TRBV20-1 and TRBJ1-1; D call uncertain. There are 11 residues in the CDR3. V lost 3 bases and J 4 bases, leaving 6 bases between the germline ends. CDR1 DFQATT and CDR2 SNEGSKA come from the germline V gene (reference sequence).

Only one count was recorded for this clone. The rearrangement links TRBV5-8 to TRBJ1-5; D gene unclear. The CDR3 sequence is 14 residues long. Looked up from germline, CDR1 is SGHTS and CDR2 is YDEGEE. The V and J ends lost 0 bases and 7 bases respectively, with 11 bases between them. CDR3 in DNA: TGTGCCAGCAGCTTGGGCCAAAAGGGACAGCCCCAGCATTTT. It translates to CASSLGQKGQPQHF.

This clone was recorded a few times. This chain joins TRBV6-1 and TRBJ1-2; 12 bases are shared with TRBD1. The germline gives CDR1 MNHNS, CDR2 SASEGT. The ends lost 6 bases at V and 7 bases at J; junction bases unmatched: 6. CDR3 length: 14 amino acids. CDR3 amino acids: CASRGTGGKVGYTF. The CDR3 coding sequence is TGTGCCAGCAGGGGGACAGGGGGCAAGGTTGGCTACACCTTC.

J is TRBJ1-2 and V is TRBV14; D uncertain. The CDR3 contains 13 residues. V was clipped by 4 bases and J by 4 bases, with 10 bases between them. Looked up from germline, CDR1 is SGHDN and CDR2 is FVKESK. CDR3 sequence (DNA): TGTGCCAGCAGCCCTTCGGACTTCTATGGCTACACCTTC. It is translated as CASSPSDFYGYTF.

The V call is TRBV6-5, the J call TRBJ1-2; D unresolved. The CDR3 contains 13 residues. The V end lost 6 bases, the J end lost 0 bases, and 8 bases lay between the germline ends. The germline gives CDR1 MNHEY, CDR2 SVGAGI. CDR3 residues: CASSTDANYGYTF. In nucleotides, the CDR3 is TGTGCCAGCAGCACAGATGCTAACTATGGCTACACCTTC.

V usage is TRBV14 and J usage is TRBJ2-1; either TRBD1 or TRBD2 may fit D (6 bases each). Germline assignment: CDR1 SGHDN and CDR2 FVKESK. The CDR3 is 15 amino acids. V was clipped by 1 base and J by 4 bases, with 11 bases between them. The CDR3 is CASSQGGGIYNEQFF. DNA for the CDR3: TGTGCCAGCAGCCAAGGAGGGGGGATTTACAATGAGCAGTTCTTC.

This sequence joins TRBV21-1 and TRBJ2-3; the D call TRBD2 from the table was never checked on the DNA. TRBV21-1 is marked as a pseudogene. The CDR3 runs 18 residues. The CDR3 is CASSKAWLLAGPSDTQYF. In nucleotides, the CDR3 is TGTGCCAGCAGCAAAGCATGGCTGCTAGCGGGGCCGTCTGATACGCAGTATTTT.

The chain employs TRBV2 and TRBJ2-1; tentatively, D is TRBD1 or TRBD2 (5 bases each). Germline V gene data show CDR1 as SNHLY and CDR2 as FYNNEI. CDR3 length equals 17 residues. Trimming took 2 bases from V and 0 from J, leaving 14 bases between them. CDR3 sequence: CASSELVGESSYNEQFF. The CDR3 DNA reads TGTGCCAGCAGTGAACTGGTGGGGGAAAGCTCCTACAATGAGCAGTTCTTC.

This chain links TRBV11-3 with TRBJ2-5; TRBD2 matches 15 bases. V shed 5 bases and J 5 bases; nucleotides not matched to a gene: 6. The V gene's germline CDR1 is SGHNT and CDR2 YENEEA. The CDR3 has 16 residues. The CDR3 nucleotides read TGTGCCAGCAGCCTCGGGACTAGCGGGGGGTGGGAGACCCAGTACTTC. It specifies CASSLGTSGGWETQYF.

This clone was observed a few times. The chain couples TRBV5-4 to TRBJ2-1; 14 bases map to TRBD2. The V gene's germline CDR1 is SGHNT and CDR2 YYREEE (reference sequence). The CDR3 totals 13 residues. The CDR3 here is CAAGTSGGNEQFF. CDR3 in DNA: TGTGCAGCCGGGACTAGCGGGGGCAATGAGCAGTTCTTC. Using reference TRBV5-4 and TRBJ2-1 for the parts outside the CDR3, the full variable domain is ETGVTQSPTHLIKTRGQQVTLRCSSQSGHNTVSWYQQALGQGPQFIFQYYREEENGRGNFPPRFSGLQFPNYSSELNVNALELDDSALYLCAAGTSGGNEQFFGPGTRLTVL.

V usage is TRBV4-2 and J usage is TRBJ1-2; D not certain. This CDR3 has 16 residues. The V gene's germline CDR1 is LGHNA and CDR2 YNFKEQ. V was cut by 0 bases and J by 8 bases, with 19 bases left in between. The CDR3 sequence is CASSQEGQYGRQGYTF. For the CDR3, the DNA is TGTGCCAGCAGCCAAGAGGGCCAATATGGCCGGCAGGGCTACACCTTC.

There are a few counts of this clone. V usage is TRBV19 and J usage is TRBJ1-6; TRBD1 aligns across 7 bases. This CDR3 is 15 amino acids long. CDR1 LNHDA and CDR2 SQIVND come from the germline V gene (reference sequence). V was pared by 3 bases and J by 10 bases, with 9 bases of the junction left unmatched. This CDR3 reads CASSIGRQGVSPLHF. Here the CDR3 DNA reads TGTGCCAGTAGTATCGGGAGGCAGGGGGTATCACCCCTCCACTTT.

The chain has TRBV18 and TRBJ1-5; TRBD1 matches at 9 bases. The length of the CDR3 is 15 residues. Trimming at V came to 6 bases and at J to 7 bases, leaving 10 bases not matched to a gene. Per the germline V gene, CDR1 is KGHSH and CDR2 is LQKENI. The CDR3 region is CASSRGTGQGQPQHF. In DNA form, the CDR3 reads TGTGCCAGCTCCCGGGGGACAGGGCAAGGACAGCCCCAGCATTTT. Using reference TRBV18 and TRBJ1-5 for the parts outside the CDR3, the full variable domain is NAGVMQNPRHLVRRRGQEARLRCSPMKGHSHVYWYRQLPEEGLKFMVYLQKENIIDESGMPKERFSAEFPKEGPSILRIQQVVRGDSAAYFCASSRGTGQGQPQHFGDGTRLSIL.

V gene TRBV15 combines with J gene TRBJ2-7, with no clear D. The germline V gene encodes CDR1 LNHNV and CDR2 YYDKDF (reference sequence). Trimming cost V 0 bases and J 4 bases, with 7 bases left between them. The CDR3 covers 13 residues. CDR3 coding DNA: TGTGCCACCAGCAGAGAAGGACCATACGAGCAGTACTTC. It is translated as CATSREGPYEQYF.

This clone is categorized as medium-sized. The chain links TRBV5-1 to TRBJ2-5; D unresolved. The CDR3 length is 11 residues. The V gene's germline CDR1 is SGHRS and CDR2 YFSETQ. Trimming removed 0 bases from V and 6 bases from J, with 3 bases in between. The CDR3 loop reads CASSLEKTQYF. Here the CDR3 DNA reads TGCGCCAGCAGCTTGGAGAAGACCCAGTACTTC.

This chain uses TRBV6-1 with TRBJ1-2; TRBD1 aligns across 10 bases. The trim removed 4 bases at V and 3 bases at J, leaving 2 bases unmatched. Germline CDR1 is MNHNS and CDR2 is SASEGT. The CDR3 is 14 amino acids. The CDR3 reads CASSGQGADYGYTF. The CDR3 bases are TGTGCCAGCAGTGGACAGGGGGCAGACTATGGCTACACCTTC.

V and J are TRBV6-8 and TRBJ1-4; D remains ambiguous. The CDR3 is 17 amino acids. V shed 8 bases and J shed 8 bases, with 27 bases lying between them. The V gene's germline CDR1 is MNHGY and CDR2 SAAAGT. DNA for the CDR3: TGTGCCAGCCCCGCCCGTACGTCTGGAGACAAGGAGGAAAAACTGTTTTTT. Translating gives CASPARTSGDKEEKLFF.

The V and J genes are TRBV6-5 and TRBJ1-2, with a tentative D call TRBD1 (6 bases). The CDR3 runs to 13 residues. V dropped 10 bases and J dropped 2 bases, with 14 bases sitting between them. Germline CDR1 and CDR2: MNHEY and SVGAGI. The CDR3 protein is CATLAGDNYGYTF. As DNA, the CDR3 is TGTGCCACACTCGCAGGGGACAACTATGGCTACACCTTC.